The clone carrying this TCR beta chain was seen once. Clones were sequenced by immunoSEQ multiplex PCR, and TCRdb holds only the in-frame ones, with some missing. In the table there are 950,000 to 1,100,000 clones, about 80% of which are singletons. The sample is drawn from a study of shared clonotypes between healthy human individuals. The V segment lost 0 bases and the J segment 2 bases; nucleotides outside the gene matches: 13. In germline, CDR1 is LNHNV, CDR2 YYDKDF (reference sequence). The CDR3 is 19 residues long. Sample: memory CD4+ T cells from PBMCs. Noted subset: CD45RA-negative fraction. The sequence was collected from a man younger than 30 in good health. Some clones in this sample may be carry-over from other donors' samples. The rearrangement joins TRBV15 to TRBJ2-7; 10 bases match TRBD1. The CDR3 is CATSRDRGYGTGDTYEQYF. CDR3 bases: TGTGCCACCAGCAGAGATCGAGGGTATGGGACAGGGGATACCTACGAGCAGTACTTC.